The next 16 T cell receptor beta chains were all read from a single sample in a study of blood T cell repertoires in COVID-19. The assay was immunoSEQ multiplex PCR, and TCRdb's table has in-frame clones only and misses some. The sample has about 670,000 clones, about 87% seen once. The sequencing sample was made of peripheral blood. The receptors originated from a woman aged 18-29 years with acute or convalescent COVID-19.

The rearrangement joins TRBV28 to TRBJ1-5; no firm D call. Trimming took 5 bases from V and 1 from J, leaving 18 bases between them. The germline gives CDR1 MDHEN, CDR2 SYDVKM. The CDR3 covers 17 residues. The CDR3 here is CASSPPVAGRSNQPQHF. The CDR3, as DNA: TGTGCCAGCAGTCCCCCTGTGGCAGGCCGGAGCAATCAGCCCCAGCATTTT.

The chain joins TRBV18 to TRBJ1-6; the match to TRBD1 covers 8 bases. Trimming cost V 5 bases and J 6 bases; bases outside gene matches: 6. The germline V gene encodes CDR1 KGHSH and CDR2 LQKENI. The length of the CDR3 is 15 residues. As DNA, the CDR3 is TGTGCCAGCTCAACTCAGGGGGCGGTTAATTCACCCCTCCACTTT. This gives the protein CASSTQGAVNSPLHF.

The chain links TRBV19 to TRBJ1-5; TRBD1 aligns across 9 bases. The CDR3 is 16 amino acids. CDR1 LNHDA and CDR2 SQIVND come from the germline V gene (reference sequence). Trimming removed 5 bases from V and 3 bases from J; junction bases left unmatched: 8. The CDR3 DNA reads as TGTGCCAGTAGTCTCTCGACAGGGGGGACCAATCAGCCCCAGCATTTT. It translates to CASSLSTGGTNQPQHF.

This clone was counted between two and nine times. The chain carries TRBV29-1 and TRBJ1-1, with D perhaps matching TRBD1 (5 bases). Germline loops: CDR1 SQVTM, CDR2 ANQGSEA. Trimming took off 3 bases at V and 0 bases at J, with 11 bases between the two ends. The CDR3 runs to 14 residues. CDR3 protein: CSVDRQIMNTEAFF. As DNA, the CDR3 is TGCAGCGTTGATCGACAGATCATGAACACTGAAGCTTTCTTT.

The chain links TRBV3-1 (or the pseudogene TRBV3-2) to TRBJ2-7; 7 bases are shared with TRBD1. This CDR3 region has 16 residues. In germline, CDR1 is LGHDT, CDR2 YNNKEL (reference sequence). J gave up 5 bases and V 4 bases, and 14 bases lay outside the gene matches. The CDR3 nucleotides are TGTGCCAGCAGCCCGATCACGGGCAGGGGGTCAAACGAGCAGTACTTC. Translation gives CASSPITGRGSNEQYF.

The V and J genes are TRBV13 and TRBJ2-7; perhaps TRBD2 as D (6 bases). V lost 4 bases and J 6 bases, leaving 22 bases between the germline ends. The CDR3 is 16 residues long. Germline-derived CDR1 and CDR2 are PRHDT and FYEKMQ (reference sequence). The CDR3 here is CASSSTAGTGKIEQYF. DNA of the CDR3: TGTGCCAGCAGCTCGACCGCCGGGACTGGAAAGATCGAGCAGTACTTC.

This CDR3 is CASSLETDFGYTF. The CDR3 DNA is TGTGCCAGCAGCTTGGAGACAGATTTCGGCTACACCTTC. The chain employs TRBV5-6 and TRBJ1-2; D perhaps matches TRBD1 (5 bases). Trimming stripped 0 bases from V and 8 bases from J, with 11 bases between. Germline assignment: CDR1 SGHDT and CDR2 YYEEEE. This CDR3 is 13 amino acids long.

This clone was counted between two and nine times. The chain combines TRBV5-1 with TRBJ2-3, with D perhaps TRBD2 (7 bases). CDR1 is SGHRS, CDR2 YFSETQ, per germline. V lost 0 bases, J lost 2 bases, and 19 bases lay in between. The CDR3 length is 18 residues. CDR3 amino acids: CASSLDPLGGPLTDTQYF. The CDR3 DNA is TGCGCCAGCAGCTTGGACCCCCTGGGGGGGCCTCTCACAGATACGCAGTATTTT.

This CDR3 reads CASSTVGLAGTYNEQFF. The CDR3 nucleotides are TGTGCCAGCAGCACCGTCGGACTAGCGGGAACCTACAATGAGCAGTTCTTC. V and J are TRBV7-2 and TRBJ2-1; 12 bases are a match to TRBD2. Germline V gene sequence: CDR1 SGHTA, CDR2 FQGNSA. The CDR3 is 17 residues long. J gave up 2 bases and V 5 bases, and 7 bases lay outside the gene matches.

The chain has TRBV19 and TRBJ1-5; 7 bases are a match to TRBD1. V lost 4 bases to trimming and J lost 6 bases; unmatched junction nucleotides: 12. This CDR3 is built from 16 residues. Per germline, CDR1 LNHDA and CDR2 SQIVND (reference sequence). For the CDR3, the DNA is TGTGCCAGTAGTACCAGGCCCGGGACAGTAGGTCAGCCCCAGCATTTT. This translates into CASSTRPGTVGQPQHF.

This clone was counted once. V usage is TRBV6-6 and J usage is TRBJ2-1, with D unclear. Deletions cut 6 bases from V and 0 bases from J, with 6 bases between. The CDR3 sequence is 13 residues long. CDR1 and CDR2 from the germline V gene are MNHNY and SVGAGI (reference sequence). CDR3 sequence reads: CASSDFSYNEQFF. DNA for the CDR3: TGTGCCAGCAGCGACTTCTCCTACAATGAGCAGTTCTTC.

This rearrangement joins TRBV7-9 to TRBJ2-5; 10 positions match TRBD1. The germline CDR1 and CDR2 sequences are SEHNR and FQNEAQ (reference sequence). Losses at the gene ends were 5 bases for V and 3 bases for J; bases not matched to a gene: 18. The CDR3 runs 19 residues. The CDR3 sequence is CASSGSPSTGGELEETQYF. CDR3 coding DNA: TGTGCCAGCAGCGGGTCCCCTTCGACAGGGGGCGAACTCGAAGAGACCCAGTACTTC.

V and J are TRBV6-5 and TRBJ1-2; 9 bases are a match to TRBD1. Trimming at V came to 6 bases and at J to 3 bases, leaving 5 bases not matched to a gene. The length of the CDR3 is 14 residues. The germline gives CDR1 MNHEY, CDR2 SVGAGI. DNA of the CDR3: TGTGCCAGCAGAACCGGGACAGGGTACTATGGCTACACCTTC. It translates to CASRTGTGYYGYTF.

Regarding this clone: The same CDR3 arises from other DNA sequences in this sample as well. The chain combines TRBV19 with TRBJ1-2; D is undetermined. There are 13 residues in the CDR3. The germline V and J ends were trimmed by 1 base and 2 bases, with 5 bases remaining between them. The germline V gene encodes CDR1 LNHDA and CDR2 SQIVND (reference sequence). The CDR3 is CASSIGANYGYTF. The CDR3 DNA sequence: TGTGCCAGTAGTATAGGGGCAAACTATGGCTACACCTTC.

The J gene is TRBJ2-7, the V gene TRBV4-2, with 8 bases that match TRBD1. The CDR3 has 15 amino acids. CDR1 and CDR2 (germline): LGHNA, YNFKEQ. With V trimmed by 0 bases and J by 3 bases, 4 bases remained unmatched. In nucleotides, the CDR3 is TGTGCCAGCAGCCAAGAGCAGGGGGCAAGCTACGAGCAGTACTTC. This translates into CASSQEQGASYEQYF.

The chain is built from TRBV28 and TRBJ1-1, with 7 nucleotides matching TRBD1. Germline CDR1 is MDHEN and CDR2 is SYDVKM. The CDR3 spans 13 residues. The junction had 13 bases not matched to a gene; V was cut back by 8 bases and J by 10 bases. This chain's CDR3 is CASLYRGSLGAFF. As DNA, the CDR3 is TGTGCCAGCCTCTACAGGGGCTCTCTAGGAGCTTTCTTT.